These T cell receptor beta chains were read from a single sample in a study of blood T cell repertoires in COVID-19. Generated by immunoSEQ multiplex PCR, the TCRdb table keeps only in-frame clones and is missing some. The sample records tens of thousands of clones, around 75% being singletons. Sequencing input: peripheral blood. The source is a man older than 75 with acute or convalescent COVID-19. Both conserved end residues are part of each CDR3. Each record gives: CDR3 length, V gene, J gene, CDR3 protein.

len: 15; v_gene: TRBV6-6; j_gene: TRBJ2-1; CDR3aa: CASSYGDRGGNEQFF
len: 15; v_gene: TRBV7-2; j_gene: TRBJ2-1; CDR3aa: CASSFLGGSYNEQFF
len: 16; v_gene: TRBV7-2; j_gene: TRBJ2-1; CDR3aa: CASSFQGASGRHEQFF
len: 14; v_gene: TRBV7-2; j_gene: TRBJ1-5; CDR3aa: CASSLVGGNQPQHF
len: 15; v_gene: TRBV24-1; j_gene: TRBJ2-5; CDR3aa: CATSDSRGGPETQYF
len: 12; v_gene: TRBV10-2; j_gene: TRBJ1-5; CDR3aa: CASGGGPRPQHF
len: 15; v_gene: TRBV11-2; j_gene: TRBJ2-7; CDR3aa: CASSSGTGVFYEQYF
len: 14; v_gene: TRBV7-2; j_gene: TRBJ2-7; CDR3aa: CASSLDRVAYEQYF
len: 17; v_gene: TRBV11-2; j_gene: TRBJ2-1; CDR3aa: CASSPRSTSGRRNEQFF
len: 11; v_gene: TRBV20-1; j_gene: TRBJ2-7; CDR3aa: CSVSRAYEQYF
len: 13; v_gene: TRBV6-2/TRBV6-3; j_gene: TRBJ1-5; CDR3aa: CASSWSGGLGQHF
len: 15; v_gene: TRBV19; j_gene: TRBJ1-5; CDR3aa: CASSRDRDGNQPQHF
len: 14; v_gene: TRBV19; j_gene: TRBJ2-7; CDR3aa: CASSSFDRYYEQYF
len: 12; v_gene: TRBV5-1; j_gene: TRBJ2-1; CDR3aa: CASSFASREQFF
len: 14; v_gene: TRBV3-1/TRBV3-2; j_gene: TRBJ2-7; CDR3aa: CASSQGLRVHEQYF
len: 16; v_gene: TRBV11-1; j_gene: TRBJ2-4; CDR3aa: CASSESLASAKNIQYF
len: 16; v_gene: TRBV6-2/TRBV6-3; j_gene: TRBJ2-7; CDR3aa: CASSPLPSGSSYEQYF
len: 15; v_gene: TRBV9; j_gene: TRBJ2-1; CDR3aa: CASSLTGGAYNEQFF
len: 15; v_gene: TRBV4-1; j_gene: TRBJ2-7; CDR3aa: CASSQGQGTYYEQYF
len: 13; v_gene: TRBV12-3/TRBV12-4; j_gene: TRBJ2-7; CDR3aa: CASSLTGTYEQYF
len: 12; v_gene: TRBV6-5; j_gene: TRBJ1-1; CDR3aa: CASSSTTGGTFF
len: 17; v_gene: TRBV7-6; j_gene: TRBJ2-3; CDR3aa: CASSLSTGGVGTDTQYF
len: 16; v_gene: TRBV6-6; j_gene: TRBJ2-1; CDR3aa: CASTPWPSGKENEQFF
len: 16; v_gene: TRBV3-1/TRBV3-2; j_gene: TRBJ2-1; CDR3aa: CASSQGTSGRVYEQFF
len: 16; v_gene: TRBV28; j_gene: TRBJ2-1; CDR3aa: CASTEGGGGAYNEQFF
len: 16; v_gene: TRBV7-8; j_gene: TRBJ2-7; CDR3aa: CASSPQGASGAYEQYF
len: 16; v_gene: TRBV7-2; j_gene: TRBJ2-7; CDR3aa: CASSWGPAGGQDEQYF
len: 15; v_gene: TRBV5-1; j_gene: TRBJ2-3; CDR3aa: CASSLALRSTDTQYF
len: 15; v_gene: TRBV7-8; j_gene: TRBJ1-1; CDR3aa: CASSLAYIPGTEAFF
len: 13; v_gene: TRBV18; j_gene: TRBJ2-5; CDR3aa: CASSPSRSETQYF
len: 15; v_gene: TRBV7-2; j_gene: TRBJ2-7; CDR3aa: CASSLQAGGPYEQYF
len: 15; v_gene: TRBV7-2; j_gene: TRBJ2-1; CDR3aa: CASSLHAAGVSEQFF
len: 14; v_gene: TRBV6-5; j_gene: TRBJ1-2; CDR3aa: CASKLDRALYGYTF
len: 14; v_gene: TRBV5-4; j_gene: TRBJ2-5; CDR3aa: CASSTGGKQETQYF
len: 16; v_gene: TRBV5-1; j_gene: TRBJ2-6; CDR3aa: CASSLGTVSGANVLTF
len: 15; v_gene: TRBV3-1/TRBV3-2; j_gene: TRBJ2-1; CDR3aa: CASSPRAGPFNEQFF
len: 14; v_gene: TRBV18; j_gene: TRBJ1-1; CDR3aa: CASSRDRGNTEAFF
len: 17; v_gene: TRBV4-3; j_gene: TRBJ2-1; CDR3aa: CASSQDPGTRVYNEQFF
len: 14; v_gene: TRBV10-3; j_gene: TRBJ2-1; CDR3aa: CAISESEQAREQFF
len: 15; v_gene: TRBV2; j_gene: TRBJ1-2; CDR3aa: CASSEAWPRISGYTF
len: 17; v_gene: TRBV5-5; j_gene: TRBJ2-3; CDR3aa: CASKLAGASSSTDTQYF
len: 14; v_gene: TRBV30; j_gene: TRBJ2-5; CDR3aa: CAWSASSRGGTQYF
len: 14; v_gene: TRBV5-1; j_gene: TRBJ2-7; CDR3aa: CASSLTGGLYEQYF
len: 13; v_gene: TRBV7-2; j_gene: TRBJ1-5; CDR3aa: CASSKGHNQPQHF
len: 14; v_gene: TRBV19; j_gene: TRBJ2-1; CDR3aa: CASSFGTPYNEQFF
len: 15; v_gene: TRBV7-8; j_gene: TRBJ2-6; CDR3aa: CASRQSGSGANVLTF
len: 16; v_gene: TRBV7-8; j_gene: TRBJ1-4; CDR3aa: CASSPAGAGVNEKLFF
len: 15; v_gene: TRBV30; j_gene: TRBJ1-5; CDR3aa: CAWSVPGRGGQPQHF
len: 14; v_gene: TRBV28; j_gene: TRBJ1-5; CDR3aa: CASSPGGVDQPQHF
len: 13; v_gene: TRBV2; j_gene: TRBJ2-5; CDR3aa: CASTRDLGETQYF
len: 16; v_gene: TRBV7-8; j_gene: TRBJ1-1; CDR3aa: CASSLANRGTHTEAFF
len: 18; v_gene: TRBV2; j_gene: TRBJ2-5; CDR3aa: CASSEAPNLAGGSQTQYF
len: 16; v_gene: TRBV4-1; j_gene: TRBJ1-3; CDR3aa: CASSQDTRGYGNTIYF
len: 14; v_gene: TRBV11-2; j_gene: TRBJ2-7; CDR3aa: CASSSDRGSYEQYF